These T cell receptor beta chains were read from a single sample in a study of blood T cell repertoires in COVID-19. Sequencing was performed with immunoSEQ multiplex PCR; in TCRdb, only in-frame clones are kept and a portion is missing. The sample holds roughly 180,000 clones, 85% seen once. Sequenced sample: PBMCs or T cells enriched from blood (not recorded which). The origin of the receptors is a man in his forties who had recovered from COVID-19. Both conserved end residues are part of each CDR3. D genes are given only for firm matches. Clone size is shown for a subset of rows, as once, few, many or a class of expanded clone.

V	J	size	D	CDR3	DNA
TRBV18	TRBJ2-2	NA	TRBD1	CASSGTGFTGELFF	TGTGCCAGCTCTGGGACAGGGTTCACCGGGGAGCTGTTTTTT
TRBV19	TRBJ2-1	NA	TRBD2	CASNPGTSVIGEQFF	TGTGCCAGTAATCCCGGGACTAGCGTGATCGGTGAGCAGTTCTTC
TRBV9	TRBJ2-3	NA	TRBD2	CASSVADGLAGDGTQYF	TGTGCCAGCAGCGTAGCGGACGGGCTAGCGGGTGACGGTACGCAGTATTTT
TRBV7-9	TRBJ2-7	NA	TRBD2	CASSPGTSGGTRAGEQYF	TGTGCCAGCAGCCCAGGTACTAGCGGGGGGACGAGGGCAGGCGAGCAGTACTTC
TRBV7-9	TRBJ2-1	once	TRBD2	CASSFPTSGSPPEQFF	TGTGCCAGCAGCTTTCCCACTAGCGGGAGCCCCCCTGAGCAGTTCTTC
TRBV7-9	TRBJ2-5	NA	TRBD1	CASRGQALETQYF	TGTGCCAGCAGAGGACAGGCTTTGGAGACCCAGTACTTC
TRBV5-5	TRBJ1-2	NA	NA	CASSPPASYYGYTF	TGTGCCAGCAGCCCACCAGCGAGCTACTATGGCTACACCTTC
TRBV10-3	TRBJ1-2	NA	NA	CAIRDVDSSHGYTF	TGTGCCATCAGAGACGTCGACAGCTCCCATGGCTACACCTTC
TRBV25-1	TRBJ1-2	NA	NA	CASSEYPGYGYTF	TGTGCCAGCAGTGAATATCCGGGCTATGGCTACACCTTC
TRBV6-5	TRBJ1-1	few	NA	CASRTGGWTEAFF	TGTGCCAGCAGGACGGGGGGTTGGACTGAAGCTTTCTTT
TRBV5-1	TRBJ1-2	NA	NA	CASSLSQGVPYGYTF	TGCGCCAGCAGCTTGAGTCAGGGCGTACCCTATGGCTACACCTTC
TRBV3-1/TRBV3-2	TRBJ1-2	NA	TRBD1	CASRPGTGVNYGYTF	TGTGCCAGCAGGCCCGGGACAGGGGTTAATTACGGCTACACCTTC
TRBV19	TRBJ2-5	NA	TRBD2	CASSFLAGGLETQYF	TGTGCCAGTAGTTTTCTAGCGGGGGGCTTGGAGACCCAGTACTTC
TRBV28	TRBJ2-7	few	NA	CASSFRGLNEQYF	TGTGCCAGCAGTTTTAGGGGCCTCAACGAGCAGTACTTC
TRBV5-8	TRBJ2-7	NA	NA	CASSLFRTWEDGTYEQYF	TGTGCCAGCAGCTTGTTCAGGACTTGGGAGGACGGAACCTACGAGCAGTACTTC
TRBV9	TRBJ2-1	NA	TRBD2	CASSGLAGGGYNEQFF	TGTGCCAGCAGCGGTTTAGCGGGAGGCGGCTACAATGAGCAGTTCTTC
TRBV7-9	TRBJ2-2	once	TRBD1	CASSPGDRDFIGTVGELFF	TGTGCCAGCAGCCCGGGGGACAGGGACTTTATTGGAACAGTCGGGGAGCTGTTTTTT
TRBV30	TRBJ2-7	NA	NA	CAWSVGGHTYEQYF	TGTGCCTGGAGTGTCGGGGGGCATACCTACGAGCAGTACTTC
TRBV28	TRBJ1-6	once	NA	CASSLSRALGSPLHF	TGTGCCAGCAGTTTGTCGAGGGCACTAGGATCACCCCTCCACTTT
TRBV5-6	TRBJ2-5	NA	NA	CASSLGQLVQETQYF	TGTGCCAGCAGCTTGGGACAGTTGGTTCAAGAGACCCAGTACTTC
TRBV5-1	TRBJ2-2	NA	TRBD1	CATRQGTGELFF	TGCGCCACCCGACAGGGGACCGGGGAGCTGTTTTTT
TRBV9	TRBJ2-3	NA	NA	CASSKEGSYVGDTQYF	TGTGCCAGCAGCAAAGAGGGCAGTTATGTTGGAGATACGCAGTATTTT
TRBV19	TRBJ1-4	NA	TRBD1	CASAGAGTADEKLFF	TGTGCCAGTGCCGGGGCGGGGACAGCAGATGAAAAACTGTTTTTT
TRBV11-2	TRBJ2-5	NA	NA	CASSLDIADSVYQETQYF	TGTGCCAGCAGCTTAGATATTGCGGACAGCGTGTACCAAGAGACCCAGTACTTC
TRBV5-1	TRBJ2-1	NA	NA	CASSPLAEHSYNEQFF	TGCGCCAGCAGTCCCCTGGCGGAGCACTCCTACAATGAGCAGTTCTTC
TRBV27	TRBJ1-5	NA	TRBD1	CASMLTGVRQPQHF	TGTGCCAGCATGCTTACAGGGGTGCGCCAGCCCCAGCATTTT
TRBV10-3	TRBJ1-3	NA	NA	CAIEGIPGNTIYF	TGTGCCATTGAGGGAATACCTGGAAACACCATATATTTT
TRBV5-5	TRBJ1-3	NA	TRBD1	CASSLEGQGGNTIYF	TGTGCCAGCAGCTTGGAGGGACAGGGGGGAAACACCATATATTTT
TRBV3-1/TRBV3-2	TRBJ2-7	NA	NA	CASSQGGGNEQYF	TGTGCCAGCAGCCAAGGTGGAGGGAACGAGCAGTACTTC
TRBV7-9	TRBJ2-7	NA	TRBD1	CASSRLPGQDRYEQYF	TGTGCCAGCAGCCGACTGCCGGGACAGGACCGCTACGAGCAGTACTTC
TRBV28	TRBJ2-7	NA	NA	CASSPRTVSYEQYF	TGTGCCAGCAGTCCCCGGACAGTCTCCTACGAGCAGTACTTC
TRBV19	TRBJ2-1	NA	TRBD2	CASSIGLAGDNEQFF	TGTGCCAGTAGTATTGGGCTAGCGGGGGACAATGAGCAGTTCTTC
TRBV11-2	TRBJ1-5	NA	NA	CASSLVVDQPQHF	TGTGCCAGCAGCTTAGTAGTGGATCAGCCCCAGCATTTT
TRBV7-2	TRBJ2-3	NA	NA	CASSPQHTDTQYF	TGTGCCAGCAGCCCCCAACACACAGATACGCAGTATTTT
TRBV9	TRBJ1-1	NA	NA	CASSQGGSTEAFF	TGTGCCAGCAGCCAAGGGGGTAGCACTGAAGCTTTCTTT
TRBV7-7	TRBJ2-5	NA	TRBD1	CASSSDRQETQYF	TGTGCTAGCAGCTCGGACAGGCAAGAGACCCAGTACTTC
TRBV7-6	TRBJ1-1	once	NA	CASSPQQGTEAFF	TGTGCCAGCAGCCCCCAACAGGGCACTGAAGCTTTCTTT
TRBV28	TRBJ1-4	NA	TRBD1	CASSLGQSSNEKLFF	TGTGCCAGCAGTTTGGGACAGTCCTCTAATGAAAAACTGTTTTTT
TRBV10-3	TRBJ2-1	NA	NA	CAISESMAARSYNEQFF	TGTGCCATCAGTGAGTCAATGGCCGCCCGCTCCTACAATGAGCAGTTCTTC
TRBV4-1	TRBJ2-3	NA	TRBD2	CASSQDFGGATDTQYF	TGCGCCAGCAGCCAAGATTTCGGGGGGGCTACAGATACGCAGTATTTT
TRBV19	TRBJ2-2	NA	TRBD1	CASSIGQGAGELFF	TGTGCCAGTAGTATAGGTCAGGGGGCCGGGGAGCTGTTTTTT
TRBV30	TRBJ1-1	NA	NA	CAWNKNTEAFF	TGTGCCTGGAATAAGAACACTGAAGCTTTCTTT
TRBV5-4	TRBJ1-1	NA	NA	CASSPQLYTEAFF	TGTGCCAGCAGCCCCCAATTGTACACTGAAGCTTTCTTT
TRBV29-1	TRBJ2-5	NA	TRBD2	CSVASSGRAEYETQYF	TGCAGCGTTGCGAGTAGCGGGAGGGCCGAGTATGAGACCCAGTACTTC
TRBV7-9	TRBJ2-3	once	NA	CASSLDRGSDTQYF	TGTGCCAGCAGCTTAGATCGGGGTTCAGATACGCAGTATTTT
TRBV11-1	TRBJ2-2	NA	NA	CASRGQYTGELFF	TGTGCCAGCAGGGGGCAGTACACCGGGGAGCTGTTTTTT
TRBV9	TRBJ1-6	NA	TRBD1	CASSVGQGSSPLHF	TGTGCCAGCAGCGTAGGACAGGGAAGTTCACCCCTCCACTTT
TRBV5-1	TRBJ1-1	NA	NA	CASSPLQGMNTEAFF	TGCGCCAGCAGCCCCTTACAGGGTATGAACACTGAAGCTTTCTTT
TRBV11-3	TRBJ1-1	few	TRBD1	CASSLRQGNTEAFF	TGTGCCAGCAGCTTAAGACAGGGGAACACTGAAGCTTTCTTT
TRBV29-1	TRBJ2-2	NA	NA	CSDHDGSRQNTGELFF	TGCAGCGACCACGACGGGAGCCGTCAAAACACCGGGGAGCTGTTTTTT
TRBV12-3/TRBV12-4	TRBJ1-1	NA	NA	CASSMRDEAFF	TGTGCCAGCAGTATGAGAGATGAAGCTTTCTTT
TRBV5-8	TRBJ1-1	once	TRBD1	CASSWGQGTATEAFF	TGTGCCAGCAGCTGGGGACAGGGAACGGCGACTGAAGCTTTCTTT
TRBV10-2	TRBJ1-6	NA	NA	CASSESSITPGSSYNSPLHF	TGCGCCAGCAGTGAGTCGAGTATCACCCCGGGTAGCTCCTATAATTCACCCCTCCACTTT
TRBV6-5	TRBJ1-5	NA	TRBD1	CASSLGTGFDQPQHF	TGTGCCAGCAGTCTCGGGACAGGGTTCGATCAGCCCCAGCATTTT
TRBV11-2	TRBJ1-3	NA	NA	CASSSDRLNTIYF	TGTGCCAGCAGCTCCGACAGGTTAAACACCATATATTTT
TRBV5-1	TRBJ2-3	NA	NA	CASSKERSSTDTQYF	TGCGCCAGCAGCAAAGAGCGGAGTAGCACAGATACGCAGTATTTT
TRBV6-1	TRBJ1-5	NA	NA	CASSEGRPDQPQHF	TGTGCCAGCAGTGAAGGTCGCCCAGATCAGCCCCAGCATTTT
TRBV5-1	TRBJ2-2	NA	NA	CASSLGHLSDNTGELFF	TGCGCCAGCAGCTTGGGACATCTGTCAGACAACACCGGGGAGCTGTTTTTT
TRBV5-4	TRBJ1-1	NA	TRBD1	CASSIAGTANTEAFF	TGTGCCAGCAGCATAGCCGGGACAGCGAACACTGAAGCTTTCTTT
TRBV28	TRBJ2-7	NA	NA	CASRVGAEQYF	TGTGCCAGCAGAGTTGGGGCCGAGCAGTACTTC